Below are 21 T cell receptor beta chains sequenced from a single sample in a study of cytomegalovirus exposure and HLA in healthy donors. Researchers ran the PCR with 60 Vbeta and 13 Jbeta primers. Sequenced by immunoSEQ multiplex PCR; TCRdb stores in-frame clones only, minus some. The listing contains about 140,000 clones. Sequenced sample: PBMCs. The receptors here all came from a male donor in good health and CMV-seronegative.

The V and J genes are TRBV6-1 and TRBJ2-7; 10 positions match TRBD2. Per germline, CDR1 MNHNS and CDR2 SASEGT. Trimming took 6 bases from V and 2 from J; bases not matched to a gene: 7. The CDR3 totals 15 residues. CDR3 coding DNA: TGTGCCAGCAGGCCGGGACTAGCGTATACCTACGAGCAGTACTTC. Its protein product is CASRPGLAYTYEQYF.

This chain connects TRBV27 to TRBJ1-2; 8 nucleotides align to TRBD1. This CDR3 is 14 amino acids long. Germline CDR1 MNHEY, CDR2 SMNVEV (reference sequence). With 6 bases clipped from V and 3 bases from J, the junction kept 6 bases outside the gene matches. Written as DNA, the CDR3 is TGTGCCAGCAGCAGGGGGCGCTTAGACTATGGCTACACCTTC. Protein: CASSRGRLDYGYTF.

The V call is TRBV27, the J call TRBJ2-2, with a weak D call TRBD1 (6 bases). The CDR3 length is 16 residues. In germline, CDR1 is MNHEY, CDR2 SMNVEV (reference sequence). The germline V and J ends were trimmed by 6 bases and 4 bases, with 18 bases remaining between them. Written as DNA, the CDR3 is TGTGCCAGCAGCCGGCCTGGTGGACAGTCCACCGGGGAGCTGTTTTTT. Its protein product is CASSRPGGQSTGELFF.

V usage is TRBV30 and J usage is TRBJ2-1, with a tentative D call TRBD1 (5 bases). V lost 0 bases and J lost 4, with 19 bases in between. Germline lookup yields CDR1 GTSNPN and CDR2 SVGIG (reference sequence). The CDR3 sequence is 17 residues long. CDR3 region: CAWSVGVGSQSYNEQFF. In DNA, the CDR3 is TGTGCCTGGAGTGTAGGGGTAGGATCCCAATCGTACAATGAGCAGTTCTTC.

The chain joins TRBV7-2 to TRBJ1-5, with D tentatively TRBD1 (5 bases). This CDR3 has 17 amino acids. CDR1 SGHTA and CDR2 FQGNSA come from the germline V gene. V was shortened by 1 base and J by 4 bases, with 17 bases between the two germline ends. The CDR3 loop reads CASSLGSRDSLNQPQHF. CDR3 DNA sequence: TGTGCCAGCAGCTTAGGAAGTAGGGACTCATTAAATCAGCCCCAGCATTTT.

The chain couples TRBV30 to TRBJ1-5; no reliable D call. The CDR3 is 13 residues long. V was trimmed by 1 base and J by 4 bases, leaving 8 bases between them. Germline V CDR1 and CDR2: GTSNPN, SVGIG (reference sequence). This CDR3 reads CAWSERGNQPQHF. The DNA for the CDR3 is TGTGCCTGGAGTGAAAGAGGTAATCAGCCCCAGCATTTT.

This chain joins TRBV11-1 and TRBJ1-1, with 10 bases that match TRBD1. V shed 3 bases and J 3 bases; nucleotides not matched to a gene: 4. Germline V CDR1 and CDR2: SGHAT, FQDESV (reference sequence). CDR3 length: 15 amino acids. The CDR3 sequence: CASSFRQGADTEAFF. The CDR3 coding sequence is TGTGCCAGCAGCTTTAGACAGGGGGCAGACACTGAAGCTTTCTTT.

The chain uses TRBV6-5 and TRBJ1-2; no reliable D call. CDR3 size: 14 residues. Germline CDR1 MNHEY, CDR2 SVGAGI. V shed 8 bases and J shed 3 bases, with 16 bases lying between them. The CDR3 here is CASGVSTSDYGYTF. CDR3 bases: TGTGCCAGCGGAGTATCGACTAGTGACTATGGCTACACCTTC.

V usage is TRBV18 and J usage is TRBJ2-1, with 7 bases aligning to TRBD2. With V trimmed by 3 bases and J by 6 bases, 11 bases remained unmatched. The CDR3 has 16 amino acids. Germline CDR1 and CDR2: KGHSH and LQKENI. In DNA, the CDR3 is TGTGCCAGCTCACCCCCGGGGGGTAGTTTGAGCAATGAGCAGTTCTTC. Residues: CASSPPGGSLSNEQFF.

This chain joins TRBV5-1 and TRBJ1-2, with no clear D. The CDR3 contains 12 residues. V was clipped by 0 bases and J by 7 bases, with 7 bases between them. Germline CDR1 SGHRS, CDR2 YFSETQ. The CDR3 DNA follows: TGCGCCAGCAGCTTGGGAAGCGTTGGCTACACCTTC. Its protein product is CASSLGSVGYTF.

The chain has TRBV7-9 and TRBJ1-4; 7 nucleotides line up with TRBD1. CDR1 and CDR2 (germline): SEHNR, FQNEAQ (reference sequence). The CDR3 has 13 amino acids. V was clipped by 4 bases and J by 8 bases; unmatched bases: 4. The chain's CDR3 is CASSSGGKEKLFF. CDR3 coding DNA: TGTGCCAGCAGCTCAGGGGGTAAAGAAAAACTGTTTTTT. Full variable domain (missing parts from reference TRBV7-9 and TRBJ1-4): DTGVSQNPRHKITKRGQNVTFRCDPISEHNRLYWYRQTLGQGPEFLTYFQNEAQLEKSRLLSDRFSAERPKGSFSTLEIQRTEQGDSAMYLCASSSGGKEKLFFGSGTQLSVL.

The chain's CDR3 is CASSSGDWGGANEQYF. CDR3 coding DNA: TGCGCCAGCAGCTCGGGGGACTGGGGAGGGGCGAACGAGCAGTACTTC. The rearrangement uses TRBV5-1 and TRBJ2-7; 7 bases agree with TRBD2. The V and J ends lost 3 bases and 5 bases, in that order; junction bases with no gene match: 14. The CDR3 length is 16 residues. Germline V gene sequence: CDR1 SGHRS, CDR2 YFSETQ.

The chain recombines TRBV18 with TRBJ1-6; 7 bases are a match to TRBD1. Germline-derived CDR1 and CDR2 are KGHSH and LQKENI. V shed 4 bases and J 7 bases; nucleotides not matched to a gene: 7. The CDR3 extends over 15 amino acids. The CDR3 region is CASSRQGEANSPLHF. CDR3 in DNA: TGTGCCAGCTCACGGCAGGGGGAAGCGAATTCACCCCTCCACTTT.

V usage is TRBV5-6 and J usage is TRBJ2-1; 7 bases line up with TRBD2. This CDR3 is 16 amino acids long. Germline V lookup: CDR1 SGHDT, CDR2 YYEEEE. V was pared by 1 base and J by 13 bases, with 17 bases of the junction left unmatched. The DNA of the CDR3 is TGTGCCAGCAGCTTGCCTCGACTTAAACGGGGGGAACAACAGTTCTTC. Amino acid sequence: CASSLPRLKRGEQQFF.

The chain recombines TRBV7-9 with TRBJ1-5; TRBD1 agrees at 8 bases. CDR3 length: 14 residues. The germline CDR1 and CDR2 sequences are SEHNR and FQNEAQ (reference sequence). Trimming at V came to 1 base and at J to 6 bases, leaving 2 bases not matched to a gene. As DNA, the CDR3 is TGTGCCAGCAGCTTAGGGACAGGGTTTCAGCCCCAGCATTTT. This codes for CASSLGTGFQPQHF.

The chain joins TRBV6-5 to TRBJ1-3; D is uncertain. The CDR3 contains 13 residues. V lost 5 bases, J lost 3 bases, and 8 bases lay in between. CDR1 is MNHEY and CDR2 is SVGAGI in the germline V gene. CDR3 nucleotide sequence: TGTGCCAGCAGTGTCCCCAGTGGAAACACCATATATTTT. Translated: CASSVPSGNTIYF.

The CDR3 loop reads CASSESGSPFLYEQYF. Here the CDR3 DNA reads TGTGCCAGCAGTGAAAGCGGATCGCCCTTCCTTTACGAGCAGTACTTC. The chain couples TRBV6-1 to TRBJ2-7; a weak D match, TRBD2 (5 bases). Germline V gene data show CDR1 as MNHNS and CDR2 as SASEGT. The CDR3 runs to 16 residues. V lost 2 bases and J 4 bases, leaving 18 bases between the germline ends.

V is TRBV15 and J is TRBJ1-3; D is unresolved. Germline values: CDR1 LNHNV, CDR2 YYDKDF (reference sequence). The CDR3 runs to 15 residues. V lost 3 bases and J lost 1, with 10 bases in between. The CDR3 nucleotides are TGTGCCACCAGCAGGGTCCACGGGTCTGGAAACACCATATATTTT. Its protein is CATSRVHGSGNTIYF.

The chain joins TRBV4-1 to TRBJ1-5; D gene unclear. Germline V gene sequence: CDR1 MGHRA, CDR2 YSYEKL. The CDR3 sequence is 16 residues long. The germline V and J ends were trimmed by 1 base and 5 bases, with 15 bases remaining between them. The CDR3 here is CASSQGYAGSHQPQHF. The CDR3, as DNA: TGCGCCAGCAGCCAAGGGTATGCCGGGAGCCATCAGCCCCAGCATTTT.

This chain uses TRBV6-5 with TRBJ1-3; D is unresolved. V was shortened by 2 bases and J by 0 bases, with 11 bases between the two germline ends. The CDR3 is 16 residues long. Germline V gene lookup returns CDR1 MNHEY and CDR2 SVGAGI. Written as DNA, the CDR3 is TGTGCCAGCAGTTACCTTCCCCAGGACTCTGGAAACACCATATATTTT. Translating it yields CASSYLPQDSGNTIYF.

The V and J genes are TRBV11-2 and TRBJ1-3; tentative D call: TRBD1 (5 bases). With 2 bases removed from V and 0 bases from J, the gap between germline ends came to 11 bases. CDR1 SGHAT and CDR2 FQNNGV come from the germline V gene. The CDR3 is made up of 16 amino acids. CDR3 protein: CASSLYRPSSGNTIYF. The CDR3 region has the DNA TGTGCCAGCAGCTTATACAGGCCTAGCTCTGGAAACACCATATATTTT.